This paragraph reports one TCR beta chain. The target antigen is unknown. This record belongs to a study of cytomegalovirus exposure and HLA in healthy donors. Across the whole study: Clustering assigned about 80% of the roughly 420 genotyped donors to the Caucasian-associated ancestry cluster.

PCR used 60 Vbeta primers and 13 Jbeta primers. Study processing details: As a later analysis found, there were tens of millions of unique TCR beta chains, of which some 9.9 million were shared. The data were produced by immunoSEQ multiplex PCR, yet TCRdb's version contains in-frame clones alone and is incomplete. Clone size and the V and J calls come from that table; the DNA yielded D and trimming. The sample carries about 100,000 clones, roughly 75% recorded once. Study-level points and caveats: A later analysis found most CMV-associated TCR beta chains apparently HLA-restricted. Rarity characterized most TCR sequences, yet some public TCRs appeared in many donors.

Germline V gene sequence: CDR1 SGDLS, CDR2 YYNGEE. The trim removed 0 bases at V and 5 bases at J, leaving 6 bases unmatched. This CDR3 has 15 residues. Sequencing was done on a sample of PBMCs. This TCR was recovered from a man aged 25-40 years in good health and CMV-seronegative. The chain couples TRBV9 to TRBJ2-7; 9 bases agree with TRBD2. For the CDR3, the DNA is TGTGCCAGCAGCGTAGGACTAGCGGACAGCCACGAGCAGTACTTC. The encoded protein is CASSVGLADSHEQYF.